The 19 T cell receptor beta chains presented below share a single source sample, sequenced in a study of graft-versus-host responses after intestinal transplantation. Using immunoSEQ multiplex PCR, the repertoire was profiled, and TCRdb retains in-frame clones only, with some absent. This table holds approximately 16,000 clones, over 70% found once. Here the sequenced sample was PBMCs, taken roughly 15 weeks after intestinal transplant. These TCRs come from a human patient who received an intestinal transplant, so some T cells may come from the graft donor.

This chain uses TRBV5-1 with TRBJ2-1; 8 bases match TRBD1. The V segment lost 3 bases and the J segment 7 bases; nucleotides outside the gene matches: 3. This CDR3 has 13 amino acids. The germline V gene has CDR1 SGHRS and CDR2 YFSETQ. The CDR3 here is CASSSRGPNEQFF. CDR3 nucleotides: TGCGCCAGCAGCTCCAGGGGGCCGAATGAGCAGTTCTTC.

The gene calls are TRBV6-5 and TRBJ2-3; no clear D gene. CDR3 length: 15 amino acids. Trimming took 0 bases from V and 8 from J, leaving 15 bases between them. Germline CDR1 MNHEY, CDR2 SVGAGI. CDR3 residues: CASSYSSNPPLTQYF. The CDR3 nucleotides read TGTGCCAGCAGTTACTCTTCTAATCCGCCGCTTACGCAGTATTTT.

The chain has TRBV5-1 and TRBJ2-1; D may be TRBD1 or TRBD2 (5 bases each). CDR3 size: 15 residues. Deletions cut 4 bases from V and 6 bases from J, with 17 bases between. The germline V gene encodes CDR1 SGHRS and CDR2 YFSETQ. CDR3 sequence: CASSESNWGSNEQFF. CDR3 nucleotides: TGCGCCAGCAGCGAAAGTAATTGGGGGAGCAATGAGCAGTTCTTC.

The chain couples TRBV18 to TRBJ2-1, with D unresolved. The germline V gene has CDR1 KGHSH and CDR2 LQKENI. Trimming left V 0 bases short and J 4 bases short, with 7 bases between. The CDR3 runs 14 residues. Written as DNA, the CDR3 is TGTGCCAGCTCACCACCTGTCAGTTACAATGAGCAGTTCTTC. It translates to CASSPPVSYNEQFF.

J is TRBJ1-1 and V is TRBV4-2; TRBD1 is a possible D gene (6 bases). Germline V gene sequence: CDR1 LGHNA, CDR2 YNFKEQ. This CDR3 comprises 13 residues. V lost 8 bases to trimming and J lost 4 bases, with 14 bases between them. CDR3 bases: TGTGCCAGCTTACAGGGTCTGGGCACTGAAGCTTTCTTT. Translating gives CASLQGLGTEAFF.

The chain couples TRBV4-3 to TRBJ2-7; D is possibly TRBD1 or TRBD2 (5 bases each). CDR1 is LGHNA, CDR2 YSLEER, per germline. The CDR3 loop spans 17 amino acids. Trimming took 3 bases from V and 1 from J, leaving 19 bases between them. The CDR3 DNA follows: TGCGCCAGCAGCCACGTTCGGGGAGAAGGGGCGTCCTACGAGCAGTACTTC. This sequence encodes CASSHVRGEGASYEQYF.

The chain employs TRBV20-1 and TRBJ2-7, with no clear D. Germline lookup yields CDR1 DFQATT and CDR2 SNEGSKA (reference sequence). Trimming pared 0 bases from V and 3 bases from J, leaving 3 bases between. This CDR3 is built from 11 residues. CDR3 DNA: TGCAGTGCTAGAGACGGCTACGAGCAGTACTTC. This codes for CSARDGYEQYF.

The V and J genes are TRBV27 and TRBJ2-1; the match to TRBD2 covers 12 bases. The germline V gene encodes CDR1 MNHEY and CDR2 SMNVEV (reference sequence). The CDR3 has 15 amino acids. V lost 8 bases and J lost 3; bases outside the gene matches: 5. CDR3 DNA: TGTGCCAGCGGTAGGACTAGCGGGATCTACAATGAGCAGTTCTTC. This encodes CASGRTSGIYNEQFF.

This clone has just one count. The genes are TRBV15 and TRBJ2-1; D is unclear. The CDR3 sequence is 14 residues long. In germline, CDR1 is LNHNV, CDR2 YYDKDF (reference sequence). The V gene lost 3 bases and the J gene lost 3 bases, with 9 bases spanning the gap. The CDR3 here is CATSSRTNYNEQFF. CDR3 nucleotide sequence: TGTGCCACCAGCAGCAGGACGAACTACAATGAGCAGTTCTTC.

The chain is built from TRBV30 and TRBJ2-1, with TRBD1 matching over 8 bases. CDR1 and CDR2 (germline): GTSNPN, SVGIG (reference sequence). V was pared by 5 bases and J by 6 bases, with 0 bases of the junction left unmatched. The CDR3 is 11 amino acids. As DNA, the CDR3 is TGTGCCTGGGGACAGGGCAATGAGCAGTTCTTC. As protein: CAWGQGNEQFF.

This clone was recorded only once. V and J are TRBV4-1 and TRBJ2-1; 7 bases match TRBD1. The length of the CDR3 is 17 residues. Losses at the gene ends were 4 bases for V and 0 bases for J; bases not matched to a gene: 9. CDR1 is MGHRA and CDR2 is YSYEKL in the germline V gene. The CDR3 sequence: CASSRSGTASSYNEQFF. The CDR3 region has the DNA TGCGCCAGCAGCCGATCCGGGACAGCAAGCTCCTACAATGAGCAGTTCTTC.

V and J are TRBV6-6 and TRBJ2-7; D gene ambiguous. The germline V gene encodes CDR1 MNHNY and CDR2 SVGAGI (reference sequence). This CDR3 is 11 amino acids long. Trimming pared 4 bases from V and 3 bases from J, leaving 4 bases between. The CDR3 nucleotides are TGTGCCAGCAGTTCGCGCTACGAGCAGTACTTC. Its protein product is CASSSRYEQYF.

This chain joins TRBV30 and TRBJ1-1, with 9 bases that match TRBD1. The V gene end was trimmed by 5 bases and the J gene end by 7 bases; junction bases not matched to a gene: 5. The CDR3 is 12 residues long. Germline-derived CDR1 and CDR2 are GTSNPN and SVGIG (reference sequence). The CDR3: CAWGGQGGEAFF. DNA for the CDR3: TGTGCCTGGGGGGGACAGGGCGGTGAAGCTTTCTTT.

The chain is built from TRBV4-1 and TRBJ2-3; possible D gene TRBD2, 5 bases. V lost 1 base to trimming and J lost 2 bases, with 10 bases between them. Looked up from germline, CDR1 is MGHRA and CDR2 is YSYEKL. This CDR3 spans 15 amino acids. This chain's CDR3 is CASSQVEGVTDTQYF. In DNA, the CDR3 is TGCGCCAGCAGCCAAGTAGAGGGAGTCACAGATACGCAGTATTTT.

This chain uses TRBV4-1 with TRBJ1-3; tentative D call: TRBD1 (5 bases). Germline CDR1 and CDR2: MGHRA and YSYEKL. The CDR3 is 15 residues long. V lost 5 bases, J lost 0 bases, and 11 bases lay in between. CDR3 DNA sequence: TGCGCCAGCAGCGGCTACGACAGCTCTGGAAACACCATATATTTT. Translating it yields CASSGYDSSGNTIYF.

This chain connects TRBV11-2 to TRBJ2-3; TRBD2 matches 7 bases. The CDR3 spans 17 residues. Germline V lookup: CDR1 SGHAT, CDR2 FQNNGV. After removal of 0 bases from V and 3 bases from J, the junction contained 9 bases not matched to a gene. The CDR3 loop reads CASSLDPNGRRTDTQYF. The CDR3 DNA follows: TGTGCCAGCAGCTTAGATCCTAACGGGAGGCGGACAGATACGCAGTATTTT.

V is TRBV21-1 and J is TRBJ2-7; the table's D call, TRBD1, was not checked against the DNA. TRBV21-1 counts as a pseudogene. The CDR3 consists of 16 residues. CDR3 DNA: TGTGCCAGCATGATACCCCGACAGTTCTGTCAATACGAGCAGTACTTC. The encoded protein is CASMIPRQFCQYEQYF.

The J gene is TRBJ1-6, the V gene TRBV28, with 10 positions matching TRBD1. J gave up 7 bases and V 2 bases, and 8 bases lay outside the gene matches. The CDR3 runs to 17 residues. Germline CDR1 reads MDHEN; CDR2 reads SYDVKM. The CDR3 reads CASSLGLRDRGNSPLHF. In DNA, the CDR3 is TGTGCCAGCAGTTTAGGACTTCGGGACAGGGGAAATTCACCCCTCCACTTT.

Concerning this clone: The sample holds other DNA sequences that translate to the same CDR3. The rearrangement links TRBV27 to TRBJ2-1; D remains ambiguous. This CDR3 is 11 amino acids long. V was pared by 1 base and J by 5 bases, with 0 bases between. From germline, CDR1 is MNHEY and CDR2 SMNVEV (reference sequence). CDR3 sequence reads: CASSLYNEQFF. As DNA, the CDR3 is TGTGCCAGCAGTTTATACAATGAGCAGTTCTTC.